This TCR beta chain comes out of a study of T cell responses to AZD1222 COVID-19 vaccine. The germline V and J ends were trimmed by 5 bases and 0 bases, with 10 bases remaining between them. Looked up from germline, CDR1 is SQVTM and CDR2 is ANQGSEA. The CDR3 totals 13 residues. The table came from immunoSEQ multiplex PCR; TCRdb's copy has only in-frame clones and leaves some out. The sample yields around 120,000 clones, 80% to 90% seen once. The receptor was isolated from an adult in good health. The source was peripheral blood, collected on day 0 of MenACWY control vaccination. This sequence joins TRBV29-1 and TRBJ1-1; D remains ambiguous. In DNA, the CDR3 is TGCAGCGTTCAAGGGATCATGAACACTGAAGCTTTCTTT. Its protein product is CSVQGIMNTEAFF.